This T cell receptor beta chain was recovered during a study of early T cells in non-severe SARS-CoV-2 infection. Study-wide background: The study sequenced bulk RNA from unsorted whole blood, with chains unpaired. Study outcomes and limitations: Anti-spike CD8 specificities were favored by VDJdb matching, whose results missed private and CD4 specificities.

This clonotype was observed at least ten times. Antigen unknown. Researchers attached unique molecular identifiers to individual cDNA molecules. TCRdb re-called the 5' RACE reads with MiXCR, one entry per CDR3 protein. The sample consists of some 30,000 distinct CDR3 sequences, under 5% of them appearing once. This CDR3 has 10 amino acids. Germline CDR1 and CDR2: SNHLY and FYNNEI. Trimming stripped 8 bases from V and 6 bases from J, with 4 bases between. The sequence was obtained from an adult who was a healthcare worker with PCR-confirmed SARS-CoV-2 infection or an uninfected control (not recorded which). This sequence joins TRBV2 and TRBJ2-2, with D unclear. Specimen: whole blood. CDR3 protein: CASRSGELFF. For the CDR3, the DNA is TGTGCCAGCCGGTCCGGGGAGCTGTTTTTT.